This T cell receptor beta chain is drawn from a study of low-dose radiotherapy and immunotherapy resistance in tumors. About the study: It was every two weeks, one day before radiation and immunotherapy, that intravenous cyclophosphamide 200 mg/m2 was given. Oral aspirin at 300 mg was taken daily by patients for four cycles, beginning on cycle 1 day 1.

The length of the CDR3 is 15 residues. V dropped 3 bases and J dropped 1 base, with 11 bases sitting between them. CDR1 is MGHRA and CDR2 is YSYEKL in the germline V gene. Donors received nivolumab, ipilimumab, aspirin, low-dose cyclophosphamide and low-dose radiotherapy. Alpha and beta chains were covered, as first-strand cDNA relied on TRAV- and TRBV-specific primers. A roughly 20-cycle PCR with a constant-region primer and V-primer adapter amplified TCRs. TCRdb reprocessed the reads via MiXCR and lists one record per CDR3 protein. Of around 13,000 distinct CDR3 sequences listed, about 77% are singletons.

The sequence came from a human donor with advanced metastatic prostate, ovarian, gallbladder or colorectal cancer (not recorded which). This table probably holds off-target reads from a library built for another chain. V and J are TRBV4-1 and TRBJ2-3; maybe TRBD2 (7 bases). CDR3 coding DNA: TGCGCCAGCAGCCAGGGGGGGCGGGGCACAGATACGCAGTATTTT. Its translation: CASSQGGRGTDTQYF.